These 20 T cell receptor beta chains share one sample of origin, sequenced in a study of cytomegalovirus exposure and HLA in healthy donors. The PCR contained 60 Vbeta and 13 Jbeta primers. Assay used: immunoSEQ multiplex PCR; TCRdb lists only in-frame clones, some missing. The sample shows some 150,000 clones, almost 80% of them seen only once. Material for sequencing was PBMCs. These receptors were collected from a woman in her 30s in good health and CMV-seronegative.

The rearrangement joins TRBV19 to TRBJ2-2; D unresolved. The germline V gene has CDR1 LNHDA and CDR2 SQIVND (reference sequence). V lost 7 bases and J 5 bases, leaving 14 bases between the germline ends. This CDR3 region has 14 residues. CDR3 residues: CASNRNYQTGELFF. The DNA of the CDR3 is TGTGCCAGTAATAGGAACTATCAGACCGGGGAGCTGTTTTTT.

The chain recombines TRBV4-2 with TRBJ2-3, with 8 bases aligning to TRBD1. The CDR3 consists of 17 residues. Looked up from germline, CDR1 is LGHNA and CDR2 is YNFKEQ. The V and J ends lost 0 bases and 2 bases, in that order; junction bases with no gene match: 7. In DNA, the CDR3 is TGTGCCAGCAGCCAAGATTTGAAGACAGGGGTCACAGATACGCAGTATTTT. Encoded protein: CASSQDLKTGVTDTQYF.

This clone came up once. The chain recombines TRBV11-2 with TRBJ1-6, with 7 bases lining up with TRBD1. This CDR3 has 14 residues. The germline gives CDR1 SGHAT, CDR2 FQNNGV. J gave up 8 bases and V 8 bases, and 9 bases lay outside the gene matches. In DNA, the CDR3 is TGTGCCAGCGGATTTACAGGGGCACATTCACCCCTCCACTTT. Its translation: CASGFTGAHSPLHF.

V usage is TRBV18 and J usage is TRBJ1-1, with D unclear. Per the germline V gene, CDR1 is KGHSH and CDR2 is LQKENI. Trimming took 3 bases from V and 0 from J, leaving 17 bases between them. The CDR3 is made up of 17 amino acids. CDR3 sequence: CASSPPPAGSMNTEAFF. For the CDR3, the DNA is TGTGCCAGCTCACCTCCCCCCGCGGGCAGCATGAACACTGAAGCTTTCTTT.

This chain uses TRBV12-5 with TRBJ2-5; D possibly corresponds to TRBD2 (5 bases). Germline CDR1 and CDR2: LGHNT and FRNRAP. There are 16 residues in the CDR3. The V gene lost 3 bases and the J gene lost 1 base, with 15 bases spanning the gap. The CDR3 is CASGFSTSGAQETQYF. The CDR3 coding sequence is TGTGCTAGTGGTTTCTCGACGAGCGGCGCCCAAGAGACCCAGTACTTC.

The sample holds one count of this clone. CDR3 nucleotides: TGTGCCAGTAGTATAGTCGGAAGCGGGGGGGTGGGAAACATTCAGTACTTC. It yields the protein CASSIVGSGGVGNIQYF. J is TRBJ2-4 and V is TRBV19; TRBD2 aligns across 10 bases. There are 17 residues in the CDR3. Germline V CDR1 and CDR2: LNHDA, SQIVND (reference sequence). Trimming took 1 base from V and 6 from J; bases not matched to a gene: 9.

The CDR3 bases are TGTGCCAGCAGCTTCGATCCGAACATGAACACTGAAGCTTTCTTT. Its protein product is CASSFDPNMNTEAFF. The gene calls are TRBV13 and TRBJ1-1; D remains unclear. Trimming removed 3 bases at V and 0 bases at J, with 11 bases between. Germline CDR1 is PRHDT and CDR2 is FYEKMQ (reference sequence). This CDR3 region has 15 residues.

This clone has a handful of counts. V and J are TRBV11-2 and TRBJ2-1, with 9 bases lining up with TRBD2. The CDR3 has 17 residues. Germline loops: CDR1 SGHAT, CDR2 FQNNGV. The junction had 13 bases not matched to a gene; V was cut back by 3 bases and J by 7 bases. DNA of the CDR3: TGTGCCAGCAGCTTCTCCTTCGGGCGGGGGGGCGCAAATGAGCAGTTCTTC. Translating it yields CASSFSFGRGGANEQFF. The entire variable domain, with the rest obtained from reference TRBV11-2 and TRBJ2-1, is as follows: EAGVAQSPRYKIIEKRQSVAFWCNPISGHATLYWYQQILGQGPKLLIQFQNNGVVDDSQLPKDRFSAERLKGVDSTLKIQPAKLEDSAVYLCASSFSFGRGGANEQFFGPGTRLTVL.

This clone was seen more than once but under ten times. The CDR3 spells CASSYERAREQYF. The CDR3, as DNA: TGTGCCAGCAGTTACGAGCGGGCTCGCGAGCAGTACTTC. The chain recombines TRBV6-5 with TRBJ2-7, with a tentative D call TRBD2 (6 bases). Germline V lookup: CDR1 MNHEY, CDR2 SVGAGI. V lost 2 bases, J lost 6 bases, and 11 bases lay in between. The CDR3 runs 13 residues.

This chain connects TRBV11-3 to TRBJ2-1; a possible D gene is TRBD2 (5 bases). Looked up from germline, CDR1 is SGHNT and CDR2 is YENEEA. Between the trimmed V and J ends, which lost 1 base and 6 bases, there was a span of 10 bases. The CDR3 is 14 amino acids. DNA of the CDR3: TGTGCCAGCAGCTTAGGGACTCGGTCCAATGAGCAGTTCTTC. It translates to CASSLGTRSNEQFF. Looking up the rest from reference TRBV11-3 and TRBJ2-1 gives the full variable domain: EAGVVQSPRYKIIEKKQPVAFWCNPISGHNTLYWYLQNLGQGPELLIRYENEEAVDDSQLPKDRFSAERLKGVDSTLKIQPAELGDSAVYLCASSLGTRSNEQFFGPGTRLTVL.

The chain uses TRBV5-4 and TRBJ1-5, with TRBD1 matching over 8 bases. CDR1 and CDR2 from the germline V gene are SGHNT and YYREEE (reference sequence). V shed 4 bases, J shed 3 bases, and the junction held 3 bases outside the gene matches. This CDR3 has 14 residues. CDR3 bases: TGTGCCAGCAGCGTGGACAGGGACAATCAGCCCCAGCATTTT. Its protein is CASSVDRDNQPQHF.

The chain carries TRBV2 and TRBJ1-5, with 11 bases matching TRBD1. Trimming removed 6 bases from V and 0 bases from J; junction bases left unmatched: 4. The CDR3 length is 16 residues. Germline lookup yields CDR1 SNHLY and CDR2 FYNNEI. CDR3 loop: CASRFGTGGSNQPQHF. CDR3 DNA: TGTGCCAGCAGATTCGGGACAGGGGGTAGCAATCAGCCCCAGCATTTT.

This clone was counted a few times. V is TRBV18 and J is TRBJ1-4; TRBD1 agrees at 9 bases. Looked up from germline, CDR1 is KGHSH and CDR2 is LQKENI. The CDR3 contains 16 residues. Trimming removed 2 bases from V and 8 bases from J; junction bases left unmatched: 9. DNA of the CDR3: TGTGCCAGCTCACCATCGGACAGGGGCACTACCGAAAAACTGTTTTTT. Residues: CASSPSDRGTTEKLFF.

Notes on this clone: The identical CDR3 is also encoded by other nucleotide sequences in the sample. The chain recombines TRBV20-1 with TRBJ2-1; D gene uncertain. Germline lookup yields CDR1 DFQATT and CDR2 SNEGSKA (reference sequence). The CDR3 length is 10 residues. Trimming removed 4 bases from V and 6 bases from J, with 4 bases in between. DNA for the CDR3: TGCAGTGCTACCGGCAATGAGCAGTTCTTC. Translating it yields CSATGNEQFF.

This chain links TRBV6-8 with TRBJ1-1; no definite D call. V gave up 0 bases and J gave up 0 bases, with 8 bases separating them. The CDR3 length is 15 residues. From germline, CDR1 is MNHGY and CDR2 SAAAGT. CDR3 sequence (DNA): TGTGCCAGCAGTTACTCGAAGGCGGTGAACACTGAAGCTTTCTTT. Translating gives CASSYSKAVNTEAFF.

This clone came up once. The rearrangement links TRBV14 to TRBJ1-1; possible D gene TRBD1, 6 bases. Per the germline V gene, CDR1 is SGHDN and CDR2 is FVKESK. This CDR3 is built from 13 residues. With 3 bases removed from V and 1 base from J, the gap between germline ends came to 6 bases. DNA of the CDR3: TGTGCCAGCAGCCAGACAGGGAACACTGAAGCTTTCTTT. This codes for CASSQTGNTEAFF. Supplemented by reference TRBV14 and TRBJ1-1, the full variable domain reads EAGVTQFPSHSVIEKGQTVTLRCDPISGHDNLYWYRRVMGKEIKFLLHFVKESKQDESGMPNNRFLAERTGGTYSTLKVQPAELEDSGVYFCASSQTGNTEAFFGQGTRLTVV.

The chain carries TRBV30 and TRBJ1-2, with TRBD1 identical over 7 bases. Trimming removed 0 bases from V and 8 bases from J; junction bases left unmatched: 6. Germline CDR1 GTSNPN, CDR2 SVGIG (reference sequence). The CDR3 covers 13 residues. CDR3 bases: TGTGCCTGGAGTGTGAAGGGGGCGAGAGGCTACACCTTC. Its protein product is CAWSVKGARGYTF.

This clone was counted a few times. J is TRBJ1-4 and V is TRBV7-9; D may be TRBD1 (5 bases). V was trimmed by 0 bases and J by 5 bases, leaving 10 bases between them. In germline, CDR1 is SEHNR, CDR2 FQNEAQ (reference sequence). CDR3 length: 15 residues. This chain's CDR3 is CASSLASGGNEKLFF. CDR3 bases: TGTGCCAGCAGCTTAGCATCCGGGGGGAATGAAAAACTGTTTTTT.

V and J are TRBV10-3 and TRBJ2-7; TRBD2 aligns across 9 bases. CDR1 is ENHRY, CDR2 SYGVKD, per germline. The CDR3 totals 14 residues. V lost 8 bases, J lost 3 bases, and 8 bases stayed unmatched. The CDR3 bases are TGTGCCATCGGGAGGACTAGCGAGGACTACGAGCAGTACTTC. It yields the protein CAIGRTSEDYEQYF.

The J gene is TRBJ1-3, the V gene TRBV6-5; D not certain. The CDR3 totals 14 residues. Germline V gene lookup returns CDR1 MNHEY and CDR2 SVGAGI. Between the trimmed V and J ends, which lost 2 bases and 2 bases, there was a span of 7 bases. The CDR3 nucleotides are TGTGCCAGCAGTTACGCCGGGGCTGGAAACACCATATATTTT. Amino acid sequence: CASSYAGAGNTIYF.